The clone carrying this TCR beta chain was observed a single time. Its cognate antigen is unknown. Researchers ran the PCR with 60 Vbeta and 13 Jbeta primers. The repertoire was sequenced with immunoSEQ multiplex PCR; TCRdb's copy has only in-frame clones and lacks some. The table shows 70,000 to 90,000 clones, with 60% to 75% occurring only once. The sample comes from a study of cytomegalovirus exposure and HLA in healthy donors. Points from the study as a whole: Later analysis reportedly placed an Asian-associated ancestry cluster below the approximately 650-donor mean in N-insertions.

Each donor was healthy, and each was a bone marrow donor. Germline CDR1 reads MGHRA; CDR2 reads YSYEKL. V lost 1 base to trimming and J lost 2 bases; unmatched junction nucleotides: 7. CDR3 length: 17 residues. Material: PBMCs. This clonotype originated in a man aged 35 to 55 in good health and CMV-seropositive. This chain uses TRBV4-1 with TRBJ2-2; 7 nucleotides align to TRBD1. CDR3 in DNA: TGCGCCAGCAGCCAAGGATTTCGACAGGGCAACACCGGGGAGCTGTTTTTT. Residues: CASSQGFRQGNTGELFF.